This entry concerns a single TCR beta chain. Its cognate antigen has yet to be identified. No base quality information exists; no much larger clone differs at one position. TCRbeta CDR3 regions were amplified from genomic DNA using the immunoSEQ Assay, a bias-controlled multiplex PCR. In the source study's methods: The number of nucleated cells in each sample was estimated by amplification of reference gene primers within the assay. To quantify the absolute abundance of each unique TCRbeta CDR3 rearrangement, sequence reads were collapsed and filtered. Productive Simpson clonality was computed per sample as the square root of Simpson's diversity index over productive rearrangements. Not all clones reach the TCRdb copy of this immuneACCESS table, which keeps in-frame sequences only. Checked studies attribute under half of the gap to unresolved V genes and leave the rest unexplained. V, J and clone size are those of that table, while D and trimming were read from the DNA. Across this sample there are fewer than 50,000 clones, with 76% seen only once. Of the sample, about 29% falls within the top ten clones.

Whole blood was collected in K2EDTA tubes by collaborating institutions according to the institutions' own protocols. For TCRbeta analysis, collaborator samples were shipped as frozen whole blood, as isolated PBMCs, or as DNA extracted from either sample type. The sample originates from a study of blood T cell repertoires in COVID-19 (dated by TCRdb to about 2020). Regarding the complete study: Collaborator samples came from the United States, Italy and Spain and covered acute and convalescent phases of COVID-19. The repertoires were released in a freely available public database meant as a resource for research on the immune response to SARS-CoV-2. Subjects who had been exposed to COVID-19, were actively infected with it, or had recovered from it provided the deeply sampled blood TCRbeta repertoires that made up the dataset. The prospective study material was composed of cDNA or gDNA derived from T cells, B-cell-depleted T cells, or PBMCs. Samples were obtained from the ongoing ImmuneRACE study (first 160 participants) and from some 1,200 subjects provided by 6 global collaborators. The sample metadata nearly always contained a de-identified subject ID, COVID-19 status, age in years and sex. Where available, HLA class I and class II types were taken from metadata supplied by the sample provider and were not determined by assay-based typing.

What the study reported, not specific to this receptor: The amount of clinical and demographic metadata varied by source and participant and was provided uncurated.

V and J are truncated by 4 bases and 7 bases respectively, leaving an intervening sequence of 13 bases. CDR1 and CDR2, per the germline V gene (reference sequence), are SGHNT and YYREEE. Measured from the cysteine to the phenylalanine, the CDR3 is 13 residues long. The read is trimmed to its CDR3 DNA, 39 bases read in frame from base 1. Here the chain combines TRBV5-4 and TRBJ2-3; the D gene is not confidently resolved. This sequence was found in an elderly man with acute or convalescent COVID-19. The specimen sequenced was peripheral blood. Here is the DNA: TGTGCCAGCAGCCCGAACTCCGAATATACGCAGTATTTT. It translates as CASSPNSEYTQYF.